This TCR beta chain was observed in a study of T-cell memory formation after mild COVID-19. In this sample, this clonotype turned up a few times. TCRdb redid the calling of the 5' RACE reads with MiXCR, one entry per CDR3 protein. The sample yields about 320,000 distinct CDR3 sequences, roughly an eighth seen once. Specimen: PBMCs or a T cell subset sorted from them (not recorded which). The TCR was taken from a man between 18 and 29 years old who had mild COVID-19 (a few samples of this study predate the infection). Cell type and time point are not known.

CDR3 region: CASSPGEMPPDYEQYV. The CDR3 DNA is TGTGCCAGCAGTCCAGGGGAAATGCCCCCTGACTACGAGCAGTACGTC. The chain joins TRBV6-1 to TRBJ2-7; possibly TRBD1 for D (6 bases). Germline V gene sequence: CDR1 MNHNS, CDR2 SASEGT. The germline V and J ends were trimmed by 5 bases and 3 bases, with 20 bases remaining between them. This CDR3 is 16 amino acids long.